This T cell receptor beta chain was identified in a study of blood T cell repertoires in COVID-19. Study information: Researchers got acute and convalescent COVID-19 samples from the United States, Italy and Spain. The analysed material was cDNA or gDNA that came from T cells, B-cell-depleted T cells, or PBMCs.

Everyone who took part was about 18 to 90 years old, and they came from about 25 US areas. The V gene end was trimmed by 7 bases and the J gene end by 3 bases; junction bases not matched to a gene: 3. The CDR3 spans 12 residues. Germline V gene sequence: CDR1 MNHEY, CDR2 SVGAGI. The data were produced by immunoSEQ multiplex PCR, yet TCRdb's version contains in-frame clones alone and is incomplete. The data hold about 180,000 clones, with approximately 85% observed a single time. The TCR comes from a woman aged 25 to 39 who had recovered from COVID-19. Sequences were obtained from PBMCs or T cells enriched from blood (not recorded which). V is TRBV6-5 and J is TRBJ2-7; 7 bases line up with TRBD1. CDR3 loop: CASTGQRYEQYF. The CDR3 nucleotides read TGTGCCAGCACGGGACAGCGCTACGAGCAGTACTTC.